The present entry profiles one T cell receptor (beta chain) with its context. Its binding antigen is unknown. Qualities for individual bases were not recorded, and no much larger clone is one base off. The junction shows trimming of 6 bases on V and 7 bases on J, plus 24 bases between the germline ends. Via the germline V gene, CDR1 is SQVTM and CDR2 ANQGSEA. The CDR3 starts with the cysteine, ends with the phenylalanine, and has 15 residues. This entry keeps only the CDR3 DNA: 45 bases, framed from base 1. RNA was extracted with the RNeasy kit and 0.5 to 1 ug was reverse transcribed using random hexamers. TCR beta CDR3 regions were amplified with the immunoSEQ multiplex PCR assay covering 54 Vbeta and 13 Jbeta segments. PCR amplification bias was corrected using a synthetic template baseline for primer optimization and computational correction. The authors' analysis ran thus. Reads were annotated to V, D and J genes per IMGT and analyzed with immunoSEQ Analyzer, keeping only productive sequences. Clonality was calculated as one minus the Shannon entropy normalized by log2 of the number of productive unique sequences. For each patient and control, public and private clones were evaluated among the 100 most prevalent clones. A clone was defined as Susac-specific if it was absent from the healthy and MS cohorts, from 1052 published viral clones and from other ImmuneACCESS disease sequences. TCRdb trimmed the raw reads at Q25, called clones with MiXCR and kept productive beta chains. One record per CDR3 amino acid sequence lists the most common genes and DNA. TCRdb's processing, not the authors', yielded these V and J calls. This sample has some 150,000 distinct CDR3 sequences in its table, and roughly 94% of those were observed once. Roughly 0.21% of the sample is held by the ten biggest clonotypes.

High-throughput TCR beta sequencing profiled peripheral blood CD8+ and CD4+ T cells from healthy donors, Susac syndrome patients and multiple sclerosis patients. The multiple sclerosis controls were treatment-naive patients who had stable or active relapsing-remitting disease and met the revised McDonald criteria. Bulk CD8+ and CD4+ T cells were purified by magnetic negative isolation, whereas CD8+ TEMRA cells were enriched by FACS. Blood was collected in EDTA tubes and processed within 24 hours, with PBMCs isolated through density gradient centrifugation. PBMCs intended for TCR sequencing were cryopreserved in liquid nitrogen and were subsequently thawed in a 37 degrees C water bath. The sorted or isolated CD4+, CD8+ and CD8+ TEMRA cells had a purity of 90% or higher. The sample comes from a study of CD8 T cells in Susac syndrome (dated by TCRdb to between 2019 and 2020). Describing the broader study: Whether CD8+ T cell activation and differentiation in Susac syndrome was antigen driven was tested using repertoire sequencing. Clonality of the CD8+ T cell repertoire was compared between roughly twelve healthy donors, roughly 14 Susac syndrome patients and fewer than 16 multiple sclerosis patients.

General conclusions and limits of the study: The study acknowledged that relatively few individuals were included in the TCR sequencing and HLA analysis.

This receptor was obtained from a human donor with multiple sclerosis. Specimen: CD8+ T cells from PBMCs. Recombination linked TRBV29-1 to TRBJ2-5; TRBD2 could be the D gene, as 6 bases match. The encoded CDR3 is CSVTHPRDSWGTQYF. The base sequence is TGCAGCGTAACCCACCCCCGGGACTCCTGGGGGACCCAGTACTTC.